This T cell receptor beta chain was documented in a study of T cell responses to AZD1222 COVID-19 vaccine. The repertoire was sequenced with immunoSEQ multiplex PCR; TCRdb's copy has only in-frame clones and lacks some. The sample carries 150,000 to 200,000 clones, 90% recorded once. Trimming took off 6 bases at V and 4 bases at J, with 23 bases between the two ends. There are 17 residues in the CDR3. The germline V gene has CDR1 SGHRS and CDR2 YFSETQ. Study observations and caveats: Donors were largely white British and mainly female; clonal diversity was possibly underestimated. Vaccine-related CD4 TCRs covered spike, predominating at 160-218 and 743-854.

With regard to this clone: The antigen remains undetermined.

The clonotype originates from an adult in good health. Sequencing was performed on peripheral blood, taken on day 0 of AZD1222 vaccination. The chain has TRBV5-1 and TRBJ2-1, with D possibly TRBD2 on 6 matching bases. CDR3 nucleotide sequence: TGCGCCAGCACCCGGGACTTCAGCTTTGACCTTTACAATGAGCAGTTCTTC. Amino acid sequence: CASTRDFSFDLYNEQFF.